These 3 T cell receptor beta chains came from one sample sequenced in a study of vaccination and CD4 T cells after COVID-19 (dated by TCRdb to the early 2020s). The label giving this sample's time point can be read as: late sampling 161 to 241 days after vaccination in a few convalescent patients. This specimen's treatment or condition label, interpreted: 10-day PBMC culture with coronavirus spike peptide pools or control peptides (ViraFEST assay). Their recognized antigens are unknown. Library creation used PCR. These reads were obtained on an Illumina iSeq 100. TCR sequencing of DNA from cultured CD4+ T cells used the Oncomine TCR Beta short-read assay at the Johns Hopkins FTIC core. The public sequencing data were trimmed at Q25 with fastp and processed into clonotypes with MiXCR by TCRdb, which kept only in-frame beta chains. Identical CDR3 protein sequences are pooled into one entry, listed with their most common genes and DNA. The sample table records 25,000 or so distinct CDR3 sequences; 35% to 40% of these occur just once. The ten most abundant clones make up around 3.4% of the sample.

This specimen consisted of CD4+ T cells from blood, cultured in vitro, obtained about 7 months after SARS-CoV-2 vaccination. Receptors were obtained from a human donor who had recovered from COVID-19.

V and J are TRBV28 and TRBJ2-7; D is ambiguous. Germline CDR1 is MDHEN and CDR2 is SYDVKM. The V end lost 4 bases, the J end lost 0 bases, and 10 bases lay between the germline ends. The CDR3 extends over 14 amino acids. The CDR3 DNA reads TGTGCCAGCAGTTCCTTGGTCCGCTCCTACGAGCAGTACTTC. Protein product: CASSSLVRSYEQYF.

V gene TRBV5-4 combines with J gene TRBJ2-7, with D uncertain. The CDR3 runs to 13 residues. Germline CDR1 and CDR2: SGHNT and YYREEE (reference sequence). Between the trimmed V and J ends, which lost 5 bases and 2 bases, there was a span of 11 bases. CDR3 in DNA: TGTGCCAGCAGTTCCGGATCTCCCTACGAGCAGTACTTC. Its protein is CASSSGSPYEQYF.

V usage is TRBV7-8 and J usage is TRBJ1-5; tentative D call: TRBD1 (6 bases). The germline V and J ends were trimmed by 1 base and 1 base, with 20 bases remaining between them. CDR1 is SGHVS, CDR2 FQNEAQ, per germline. There are 19 residues in the CDR3. CDR3 protein: CASSLVPGRVRGSNQPQHF. The CDR3 nucleotides read TGTGCCAGCAGCTTAGTACCGGGACGAGTAAGGGGGAGCAATCAGCCCCAGCATTTT.